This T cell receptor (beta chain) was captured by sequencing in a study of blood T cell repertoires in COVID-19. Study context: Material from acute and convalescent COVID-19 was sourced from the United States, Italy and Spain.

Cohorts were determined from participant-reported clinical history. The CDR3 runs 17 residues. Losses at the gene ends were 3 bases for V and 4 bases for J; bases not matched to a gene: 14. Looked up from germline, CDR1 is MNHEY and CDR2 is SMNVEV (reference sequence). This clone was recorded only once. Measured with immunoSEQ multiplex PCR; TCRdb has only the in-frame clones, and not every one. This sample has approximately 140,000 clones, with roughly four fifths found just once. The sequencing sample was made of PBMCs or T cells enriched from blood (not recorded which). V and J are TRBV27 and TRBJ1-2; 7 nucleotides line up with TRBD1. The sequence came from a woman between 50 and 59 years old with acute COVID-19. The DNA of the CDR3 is TGTGCCAGCAGTTTGACAGGGCCGATAGGGTTCAGCTATGGCTACACCTTC. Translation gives CASSLTGPIGFSYGYTF.